This T cell receptor (beta chain) was obtained from a study of OX40 agonist ivuxolimab in advanced cancers. Clones were sequenced by immunoSEQ multiplex PCR, and TCRdb holds only the in-frame ones, with some missing. The sample shows tens of thousands of clones, over 80% of them seen only once. Trimming took 2 bases from V and 5 from J, leaving 9 bases between them. The CDR3 runs 13 residues. The germline V gene has CDR1 MNHEY and CDR2 SMNVEV (reference sequence). This receptor was obtained from an adult with an advanced solid tumor such as melanoma, head and neck, liver or kidney cancer. This chain joins TRBV27 and TRBJ1-1; perhaps TRBD1 as D (6 bases). Sequencing was performed on CD4+ or CD8+ T cells sorted from blood, taken in a trial of the OX40 agonist ivuxolimab. CDR3 sequence reads: CASSLDRMTEAFF. For the CDR3, the DNA is TGTGCCAGCAGTTTAGACAGGATGACTGAAGCTTTCTTT.